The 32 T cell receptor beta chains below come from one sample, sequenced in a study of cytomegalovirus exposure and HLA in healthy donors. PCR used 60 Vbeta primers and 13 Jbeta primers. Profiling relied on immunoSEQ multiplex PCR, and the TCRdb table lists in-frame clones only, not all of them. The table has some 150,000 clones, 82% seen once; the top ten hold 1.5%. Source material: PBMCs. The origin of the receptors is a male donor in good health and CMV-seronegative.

The CDR3 bases are TGTGCCAGCACCAACCTTTTAGGAAATAGCGGGGGGCGGCAGTTCTTC. Translation: CASTNLLGNSGGRQFF. This rearrangement joins TRBV2 to TRBJ2-1, with 10 bases aligning to TRBD2. The CDR3 is 16 amino acids. V lost 7 bases to trimming and J lost 12 bases; unmatched junction nucleotides: 18. Looked up from germline, CDR1 is SNHLY and CDR2 is FYNNEI.

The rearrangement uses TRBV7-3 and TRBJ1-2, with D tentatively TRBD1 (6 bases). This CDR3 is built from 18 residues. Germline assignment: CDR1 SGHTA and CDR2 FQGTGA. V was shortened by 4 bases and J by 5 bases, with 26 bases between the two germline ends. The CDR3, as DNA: TGTGCCAGCAGCTCTGGTTCCCAGGGGCCTTTGGAAAATTATGGCTACACCTTC. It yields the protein CASSSGSQGPLENYGYTF.

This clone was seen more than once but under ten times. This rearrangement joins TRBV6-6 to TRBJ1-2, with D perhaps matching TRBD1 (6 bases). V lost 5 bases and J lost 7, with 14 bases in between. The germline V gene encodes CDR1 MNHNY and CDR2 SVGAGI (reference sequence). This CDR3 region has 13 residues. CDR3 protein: CASSPQGTGGYTF. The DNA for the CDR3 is TGTGCCAGCAGTCCACAGGGAACTGGTGGCTACACCTTC.

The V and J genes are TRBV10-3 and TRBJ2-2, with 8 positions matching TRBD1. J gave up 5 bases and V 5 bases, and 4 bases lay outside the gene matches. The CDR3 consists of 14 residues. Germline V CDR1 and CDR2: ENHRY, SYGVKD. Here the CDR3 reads CAISRQGMTGELFF. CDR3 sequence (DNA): TGTGCCATCAGTCGACAGGGGATGACCGGGGAGCTGTTTTTT.

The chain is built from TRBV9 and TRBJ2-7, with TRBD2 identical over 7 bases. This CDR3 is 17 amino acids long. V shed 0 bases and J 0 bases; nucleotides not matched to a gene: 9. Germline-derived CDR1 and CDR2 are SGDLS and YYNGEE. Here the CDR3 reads CASSVGSASGHSYEQYF. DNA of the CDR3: TGTGCCAGCAGCGTAGGTTCAGCTAGCGGCCACTCCTACGAGCAGTACTTC.

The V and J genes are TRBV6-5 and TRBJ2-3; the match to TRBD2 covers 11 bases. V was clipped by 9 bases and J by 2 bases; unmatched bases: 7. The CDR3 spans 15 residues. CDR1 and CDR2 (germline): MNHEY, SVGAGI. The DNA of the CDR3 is TGTGCCAGTAAGCTAGCGGGAGGATCCACAGATACGCAGTATTTT. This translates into CASKLAGGSTDTQYF.

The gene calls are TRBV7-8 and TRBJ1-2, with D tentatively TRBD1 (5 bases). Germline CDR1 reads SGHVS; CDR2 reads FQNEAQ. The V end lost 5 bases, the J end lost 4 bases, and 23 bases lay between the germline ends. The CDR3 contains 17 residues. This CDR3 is CASSNPSGGGLIYGYTF. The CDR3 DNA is TGTGCCAGCAGCAACCCCTCGGGGGGGGGACTGATCTATGGCTACACCTTC.

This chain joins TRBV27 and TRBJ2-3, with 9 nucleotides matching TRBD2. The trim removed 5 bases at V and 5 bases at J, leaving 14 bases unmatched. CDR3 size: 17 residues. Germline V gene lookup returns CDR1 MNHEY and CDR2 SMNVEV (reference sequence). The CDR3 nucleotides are TGTGCCAGCAGTATTCAACGACTAGCGGAAGTTATAGATACGCAGTATTTT. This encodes CASSIQRLAEVIDTQYF.

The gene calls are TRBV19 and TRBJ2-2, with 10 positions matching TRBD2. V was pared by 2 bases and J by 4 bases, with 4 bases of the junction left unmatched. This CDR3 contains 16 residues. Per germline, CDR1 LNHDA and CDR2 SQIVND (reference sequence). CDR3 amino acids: CASSITPSGSTGELFF. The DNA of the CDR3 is TGTGCCAGTAGTATAACGCCTAGCGGGAGCACCGGGGAGCTGTTTTTT.

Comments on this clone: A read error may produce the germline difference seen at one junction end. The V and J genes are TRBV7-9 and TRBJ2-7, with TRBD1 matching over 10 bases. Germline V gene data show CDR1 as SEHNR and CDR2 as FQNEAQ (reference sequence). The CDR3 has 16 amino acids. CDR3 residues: CSSSLGRDRGPYEQYF. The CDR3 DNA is TGTTCCAGCAGCTTAGGCAGGGACAGGGGACCCTACGAGCAGTACTTC.

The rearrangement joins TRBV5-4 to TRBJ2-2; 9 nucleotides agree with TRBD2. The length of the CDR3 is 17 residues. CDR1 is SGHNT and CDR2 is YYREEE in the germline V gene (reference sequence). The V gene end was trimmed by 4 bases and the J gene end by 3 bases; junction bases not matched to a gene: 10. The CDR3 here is CASSPELAGADTGELFF. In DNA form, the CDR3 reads TGTGCCAGCAGCCCGGAACTAGCGGGCGCCGACACCGGGGAGCTGTTTTTT.

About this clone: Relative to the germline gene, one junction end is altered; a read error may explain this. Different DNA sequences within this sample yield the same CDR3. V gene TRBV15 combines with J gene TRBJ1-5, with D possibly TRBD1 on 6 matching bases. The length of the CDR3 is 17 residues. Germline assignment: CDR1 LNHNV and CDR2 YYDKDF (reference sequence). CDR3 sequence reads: CATSSWGGGGSNQPQHF. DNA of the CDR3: TGTGCCACCAGCTCCTGGGGAGGGGGTGGGAGCAATCAGCCCCAGCACTTT.

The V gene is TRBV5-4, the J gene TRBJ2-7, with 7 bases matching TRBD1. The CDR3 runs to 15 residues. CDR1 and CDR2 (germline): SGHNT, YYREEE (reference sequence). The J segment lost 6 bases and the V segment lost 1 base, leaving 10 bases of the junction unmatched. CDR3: CASSLYETGISEQYF. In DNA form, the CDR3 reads TGTGCCAGCAGCTTGTACGAGACAGGGATTTCCGAGCAGTACTTC.

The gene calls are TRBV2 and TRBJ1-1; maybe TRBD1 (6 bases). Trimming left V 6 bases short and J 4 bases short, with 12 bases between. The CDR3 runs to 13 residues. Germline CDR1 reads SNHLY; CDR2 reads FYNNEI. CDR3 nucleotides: TGTGCCAGCAGGGGAAGGGGGGGCACTGAAGCTTTCTTT. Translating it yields CASRGRGGTEAFF.

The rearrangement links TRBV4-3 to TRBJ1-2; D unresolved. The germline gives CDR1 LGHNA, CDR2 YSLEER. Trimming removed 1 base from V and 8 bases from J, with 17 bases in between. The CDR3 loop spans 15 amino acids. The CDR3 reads CASSQVTQTKQGYTF. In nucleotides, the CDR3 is TGCGCCAGCAGCCAAGTAACCCAAACAAAACAGGGCTACACCTTC.

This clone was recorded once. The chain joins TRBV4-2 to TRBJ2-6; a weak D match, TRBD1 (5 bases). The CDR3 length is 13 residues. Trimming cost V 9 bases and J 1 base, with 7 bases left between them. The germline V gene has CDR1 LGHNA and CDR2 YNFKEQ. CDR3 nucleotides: TGTGCCAGTACAGGATCTGGGGCCAACGTCCTGACTTTC. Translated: CASTGSGANVLTF.

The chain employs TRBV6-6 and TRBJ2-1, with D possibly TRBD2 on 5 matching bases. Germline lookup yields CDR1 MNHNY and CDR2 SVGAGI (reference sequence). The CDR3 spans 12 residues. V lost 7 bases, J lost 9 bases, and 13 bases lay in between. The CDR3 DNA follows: TGTGCCAGCAAAGCCCTAGCCGGTGAGCAGTTCTTC. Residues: CASKALAGEQFF.

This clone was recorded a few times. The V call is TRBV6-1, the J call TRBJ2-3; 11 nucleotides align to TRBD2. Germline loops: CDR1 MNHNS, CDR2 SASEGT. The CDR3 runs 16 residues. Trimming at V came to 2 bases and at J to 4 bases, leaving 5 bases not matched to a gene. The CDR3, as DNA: TGTGCCAGCAGTGAATTGGTAGCGGGGGGGCCAGATACGCAGTATTTT. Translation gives CASSELVAGGPDTQYF.

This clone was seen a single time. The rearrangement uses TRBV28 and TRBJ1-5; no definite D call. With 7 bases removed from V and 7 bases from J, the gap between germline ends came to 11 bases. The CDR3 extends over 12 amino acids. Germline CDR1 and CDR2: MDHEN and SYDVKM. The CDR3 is CASTARHQPQHF. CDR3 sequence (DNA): TGTGCCAGCACCGCGAGGCACCAGCCCCAGCATTTT.

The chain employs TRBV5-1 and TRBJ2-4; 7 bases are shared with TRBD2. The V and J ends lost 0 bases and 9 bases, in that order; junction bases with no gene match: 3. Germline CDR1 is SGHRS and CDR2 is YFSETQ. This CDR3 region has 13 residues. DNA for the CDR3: TGCGCCAGCAGCTTGGGGGGGGGAGGCATTCAGTACTTC. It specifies CASSLGGGGIQYF.

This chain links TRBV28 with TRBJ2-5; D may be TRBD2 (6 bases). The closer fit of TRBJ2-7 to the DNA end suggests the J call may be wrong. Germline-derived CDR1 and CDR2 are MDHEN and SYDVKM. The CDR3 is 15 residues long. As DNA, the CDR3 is TGTGCCAGCAGTTTATCGGTAGCGGCTCTCTACGAGCAGTACTTC. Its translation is CASSLSVAALYEQYF.

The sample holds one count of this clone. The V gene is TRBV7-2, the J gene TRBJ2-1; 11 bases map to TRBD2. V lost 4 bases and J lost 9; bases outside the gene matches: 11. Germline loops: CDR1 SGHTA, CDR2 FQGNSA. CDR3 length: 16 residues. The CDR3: CASSSDLAGGGLEQFF. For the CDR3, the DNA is TGTGCCAGCAGCTCCGACCTAGCGGGAGGAGGTCTTGAGCAGTTCTTC.

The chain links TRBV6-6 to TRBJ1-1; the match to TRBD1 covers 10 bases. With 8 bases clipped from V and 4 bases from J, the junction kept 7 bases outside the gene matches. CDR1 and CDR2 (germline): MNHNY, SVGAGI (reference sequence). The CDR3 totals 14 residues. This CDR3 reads CASSQGDRGTEAFF. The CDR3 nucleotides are TGTGCCAGCTCACAAGGGGACAGGGGCACTGAAGCTTTCTTT.

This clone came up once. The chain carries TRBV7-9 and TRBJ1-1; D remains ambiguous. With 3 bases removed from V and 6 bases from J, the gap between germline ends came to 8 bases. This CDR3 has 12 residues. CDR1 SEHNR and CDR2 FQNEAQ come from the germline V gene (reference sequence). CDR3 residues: CASSFRRAEAFF. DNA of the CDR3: TGTGCCAGCAGCTTCAGACGGGCTGAAGCTTTCTTT.

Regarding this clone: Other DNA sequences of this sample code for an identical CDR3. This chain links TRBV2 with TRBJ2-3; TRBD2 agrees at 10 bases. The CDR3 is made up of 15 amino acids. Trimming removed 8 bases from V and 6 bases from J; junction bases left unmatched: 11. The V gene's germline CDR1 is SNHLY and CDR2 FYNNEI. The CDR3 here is CASAIPAGGRDTQYF. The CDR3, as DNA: TGTGCCAGCGCGATCCCAGCGGGGGGGAGGGATACGCAGTATTTT.

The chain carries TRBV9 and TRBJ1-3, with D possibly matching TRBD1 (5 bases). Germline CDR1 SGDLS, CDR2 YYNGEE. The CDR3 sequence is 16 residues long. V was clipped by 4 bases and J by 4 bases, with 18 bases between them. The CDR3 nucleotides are TGTGCCAGCAGCCCGGGGGAGGGGCCGGGCGGAAACACCATATATTTT. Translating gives CASSPGEGPGGNTIYF.

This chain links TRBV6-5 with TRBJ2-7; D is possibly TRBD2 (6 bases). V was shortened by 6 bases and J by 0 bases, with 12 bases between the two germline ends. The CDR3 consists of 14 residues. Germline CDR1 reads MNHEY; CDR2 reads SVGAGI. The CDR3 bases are TGTGCCAGCAGCCTCCTAGCGAACTCCTACGAGCAGTACTTC. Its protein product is CASSLLANSYEQYF.

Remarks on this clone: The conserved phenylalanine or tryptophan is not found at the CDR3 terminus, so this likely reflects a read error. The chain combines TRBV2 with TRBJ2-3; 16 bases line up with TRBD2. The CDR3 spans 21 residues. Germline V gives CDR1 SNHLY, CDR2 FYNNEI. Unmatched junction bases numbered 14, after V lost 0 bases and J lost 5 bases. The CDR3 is CASSEAAPGLAGGPMGDTQYV. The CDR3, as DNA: TGTGCCAGCAGTGAAGCGGCCCCGGGACTAGCGGGAGGGCCTATGGGAGATACGCAGTATGTT.

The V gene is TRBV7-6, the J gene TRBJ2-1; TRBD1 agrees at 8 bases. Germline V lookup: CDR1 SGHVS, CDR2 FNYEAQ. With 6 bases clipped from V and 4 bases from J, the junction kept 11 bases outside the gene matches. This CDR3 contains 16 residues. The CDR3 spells CASSRSGGSVYNEQFF. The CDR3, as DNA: TGTGCCAGCAGTCGCTCAGGGGGCTCGGTTTACAATGAGCAGTTCTTC.

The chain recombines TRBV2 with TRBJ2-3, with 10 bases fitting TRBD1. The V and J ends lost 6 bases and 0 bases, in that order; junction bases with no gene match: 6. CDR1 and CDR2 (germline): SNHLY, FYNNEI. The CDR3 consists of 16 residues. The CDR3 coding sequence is TGTGCCAGCAGGGCCGGGACAGGGGCTAGCACAGATACGCAGTATTTT. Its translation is CASRAGTGASTDTQYF.

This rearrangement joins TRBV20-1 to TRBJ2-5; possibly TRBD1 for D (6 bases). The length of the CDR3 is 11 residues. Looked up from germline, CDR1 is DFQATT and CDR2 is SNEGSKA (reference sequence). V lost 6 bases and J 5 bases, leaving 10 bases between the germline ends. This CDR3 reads CSAPTGETQYF. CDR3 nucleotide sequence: TGCAGTGCCCCCACAGGGGAGACCCAGTACTTC.

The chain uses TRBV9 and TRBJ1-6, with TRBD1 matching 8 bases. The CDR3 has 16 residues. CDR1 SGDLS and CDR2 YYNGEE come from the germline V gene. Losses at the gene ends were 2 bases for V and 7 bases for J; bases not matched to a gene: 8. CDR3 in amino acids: CASSVRPDRVNSPLHF. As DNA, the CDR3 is TGTGCCAGCAGCGTCCGCCCGGACAGGGTAAATTCACCCCTCCACTTT.